These 4 T cell receptor beta chains originate from one sample sequenced in a study of shared clonotypes between healthy human individuals. The protocol was immunoSEQ multiplex PCR, while the TCRdb copy is restricted to in-frame clones and leaves out a portion. The sample shows 2.3 million or so clones, approximately 93% of them seen only once. Sequencing was done on a sample of naive CD4+ T cells from PBMCs. The sample's subset: CD45RA+ positively selected. These receptors were obtained from a man younger than 30 in good health. Some clones in this sample may be carry-over from other donors' samples.

V is TRBV19 and J is TRBJ2-1; no clear D gene. Between the trimmed V and J ends, which lost 7 bases and 0 bases, there was a span of 10 bases. The CDR3 is 14 amino acids. Germline CDR1 and CDR2: LNHDA and SQIVND (reference sequence). The CDR3 nucleotides are TGTGCCAGTAAGAGTCAGAGCTCCTACAATGAGCAGTTCTTC. It yields the protein CASKSQSSYNEQFF. The full variable domain, with the rest looked up from reference TRBV19 and TRBJ2-1, is DGGITQSPKYLFRKEGQNVTLSCEQNLNHDAMYWYRQDPGQGLRLIYYSQIVNDFQKGDIAEGYSVSREKKESFPLTVTSAQKNPTAFYLCASKSQSSYNEQFFGPGTRLTVL.

Here the CDR3 DNA reads TGTGCCAGCAGTTTATCGGGGGAGTATGGCTACACCTTC. This gives the protein CASSLSGEYGYTF. This sequence joins TRBV27 and TRBJ1-2; possibly TRBD1 for D (5 bases). The CDR3 consists of 13 residues. Trimming removed 0 bases at V and 5 bases at J, with 7 bases between. Germline CDR1 and CDR2: MNHEY and SMNVEV (reference sequence).

The gene calls are TRBV19 and TRBJ1-5; 10 bases map to TRBD1. CDR1 LNHDA and CDR2 SQIVND come from the germline V gene (reference sequence). Trimming took 5 bases from V and 7 from J; bases not matched to a gene: 5. The CDR3 has 14 amino acids. CDR3 coding DNA: TGTGCCAGTAGTTCATGGACAGGGGGGCAGCCCCAGCATTTT. Protein: CASSSWTGGQPQHF. Full variable domain (rest looked up from reference TRBV19 and TRBJ1-5): DGGITQSPKYLFRKEGQNVTLSCEQNLNHDAMYWYRQDPGQGLRLIYYSQIVNDFQKGDIAEGYSVSREKKESFPLTVTSAQKNPTAFYLCASSSWTGGQPQHFGDGTRLSIL.

The chain joins TRBV5-6 to TRBJ2-1, with D perhaps TRBD2 (6 bases). The CDR3 spans 13 residues. V lost 4 bases and J lost 11, with 16 bases in between. CDR1 and CDR2 from the germline V gene are SGHDT and YYEEEE. The CDR3: CASSPAGGVKQFF. CDR3 coding DNA: TGTGCCAGCAGCCCGGCGGGCGGGGTCAAGCAGTTCTTC.